This T cell receptor (beta chain) was identified in a study of T cell responses to AZD1222 COVID-19 vaccine. Study results and limitations: There were vaccine-associated CD4 TCRs across spike, dominant at 160-218 and 743-854.

Looked up from germline, CDR1 is MNHEY and CDR2 is SVGAGI. The CDR3 length is 15 residues. With 6 bases clipped from V and 3 bases from J, the junction kept 6 bases outside the gene matches. Remarks on this clone: The target antigen is unknown.

The method was immunoSEQ multiplex PCR; TCRdb's version includes in-frame clones alone and lacks a portion of them. Among 200,000 or so clones listed, about 87% were seen once. The material sequenced was peripheral blood, taken on day 0 of AZD1222 vaccination. This receptor was obtained from an adult in good health. This rearrangement joins TRBV6-5 to TRBJ1-5; 9 nucleotides line up with TRBD1. CDR3 region: CASRPTGGPNQPQHF. The DNA of the CDR3 is TGTGCCAGCAGACCCACAGGGGGCCCCAATCAGCCCCAGCATTTT.